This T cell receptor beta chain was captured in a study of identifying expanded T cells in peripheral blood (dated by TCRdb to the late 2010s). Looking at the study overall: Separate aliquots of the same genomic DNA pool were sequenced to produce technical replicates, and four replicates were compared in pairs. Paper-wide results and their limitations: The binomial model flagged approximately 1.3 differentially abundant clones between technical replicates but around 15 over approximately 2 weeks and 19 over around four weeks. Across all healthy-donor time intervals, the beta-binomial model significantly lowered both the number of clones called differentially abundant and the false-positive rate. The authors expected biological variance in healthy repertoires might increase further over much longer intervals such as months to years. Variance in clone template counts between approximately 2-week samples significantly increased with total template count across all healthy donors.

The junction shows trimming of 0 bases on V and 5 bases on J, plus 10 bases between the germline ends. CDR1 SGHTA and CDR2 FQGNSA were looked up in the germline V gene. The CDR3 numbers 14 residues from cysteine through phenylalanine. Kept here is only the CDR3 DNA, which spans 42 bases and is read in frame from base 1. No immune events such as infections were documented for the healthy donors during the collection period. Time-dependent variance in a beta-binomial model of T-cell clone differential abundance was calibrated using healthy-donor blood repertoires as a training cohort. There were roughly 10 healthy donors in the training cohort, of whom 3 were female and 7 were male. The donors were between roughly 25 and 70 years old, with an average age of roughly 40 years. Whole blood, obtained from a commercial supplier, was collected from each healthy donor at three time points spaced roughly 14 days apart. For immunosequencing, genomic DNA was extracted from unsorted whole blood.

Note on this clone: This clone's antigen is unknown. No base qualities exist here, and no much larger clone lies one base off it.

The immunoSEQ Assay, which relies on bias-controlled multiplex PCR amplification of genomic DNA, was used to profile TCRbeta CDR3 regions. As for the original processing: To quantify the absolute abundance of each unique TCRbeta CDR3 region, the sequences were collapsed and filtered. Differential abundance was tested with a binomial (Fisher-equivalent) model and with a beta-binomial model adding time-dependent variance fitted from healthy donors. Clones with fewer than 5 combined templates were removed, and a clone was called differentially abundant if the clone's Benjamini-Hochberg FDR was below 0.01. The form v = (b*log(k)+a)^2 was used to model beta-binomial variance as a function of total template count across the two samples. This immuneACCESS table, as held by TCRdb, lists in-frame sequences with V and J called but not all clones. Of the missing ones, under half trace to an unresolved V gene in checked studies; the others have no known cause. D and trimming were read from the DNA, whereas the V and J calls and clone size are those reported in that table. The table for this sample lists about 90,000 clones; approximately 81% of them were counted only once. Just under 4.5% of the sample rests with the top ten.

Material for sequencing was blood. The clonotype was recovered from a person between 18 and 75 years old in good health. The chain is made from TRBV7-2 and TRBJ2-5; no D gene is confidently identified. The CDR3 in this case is CASSLAVEVETQYF. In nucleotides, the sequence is TGTGCCAGCAGCTTAGCGGTAGAAGTGGAGACCCAGTACTTC.